The 8 T cell receptor beta chains given below trace back to one sample, sequenced in a study of T cells expressing NK-cell markers. No DNA is given; TCRdb re-called the 5' RACE reads and lists each CDR3 protein once. The ten top clones account for around 5.2%, within a sample of 350,000 to 450,000 distinct CDR3 sequences. The specimen was blood T cells: a sorted CD56 or NKG2C T cell subset, CD4+ or CD8+ T cells, or bulk PBMC T cells (not recorded which). Receptors were obtained from a man aged 18-75 years in good health.

This sequence joins TRBV2 and TRBJ1-2. CDR1 is SNHLY, CDR2 FYNNEI, per germline. The CDR3 is made up of 13 amino acids. The CDR3 is CASSVRHGVGYTF.

J is TRBJ2-3 and V is TRBV20-1; TCRdb lists TRBD1, though no DNA is available to test this call. The CDR3 sequence is 13 residues long. CDR1 is DFQATT and CDR2 is SNEGSKA in the germline V gene (reference sequence). CDR3 protein: CSALPGQTDTQYF.

The chain carries TRBV7-9 and TRBJ1-3. Germline V CDR1 and CDR2: SEHNR, FQNEAQ (reference sequence). This CDR3 comprises 12 residues. The CDR3 loop reads CASSPLGNTIYF.

V is TRBV9 and J is TRBJ1-6; the D gene TCRdb calls, TRBD1, cannot be checked with no DNA. Per germline, CDR1 SGDLS and CDR2 YYNGEE. The CDR3 length is 14 residues. CDR3 protein: CASSPRGGGSPLHF.

This chain uses TRBV2 with TRBJ1-2. Germline CDR1 SNHLY, CDR2 FYNNEI. The CDR3 is 12 amino acids. CDR3 residues: CASRQSNYGYTF.

This chain links TRBV5-1 with TRBJ1-1; TCRdb's assignment of TRBD1 cannot be checked, as there is no DNA. This CDR3 is built from 14 residues. The germline gives CDR1 SGHRS, CDR2 YFSETQ. The CDR3 sequence is CASRPTGRAVRAFF.

This chain joins TRBV7-8 and TRBJ2-2; TCRdb's assignment of TRBD1 cannot be checked, as there is no DNA. Germline V CDR1 and CDR2: SGHVS, FQNEAQ. CDR3 length: 15 residues. The CDR3 loop is CASRGGQFNTGELFF.

The V and J genes are TRBV20-1 and TRBJ2-1; TCRdb's D gene call, TRBD2, goes unchecked for lack of DNA. The CDR3 is 16 residues long. The germline CDR1 and CDR2 sequences are DFQATT and SNEGSKA (reference sequence). CDR3 amino acids: CSARLPLAGKYNEQFF.